This T cell receptor (beta chain) was obtained from a study of blood T cell repertoires in COVID-19. Study-level information: Material from acute and convalescent COVID-19 was sourced from the United States, Italy and Spain. PBMCs, B-cell-depleted T cells, or T cells provided the cDNA or gDNA that made up the material.

Authors' processing steps: Reference gene primer amplification yielded estimated nucleated cell counts. Sequencing was performed with immunoSEQ multiplex PCR; in TCRdb, only in-frame clones are kept and a portion is missing. V, J and clone size are those of that table, while D and trimming were read from the DNA. Altogether roughly 140,000 clones are present, 84% being singletons, with the ten largest covering roughly 8.9%. The V end was cut by 5 bases, the J end by 6 bases, with 19 bases between. This CDR3 spans 15 amino acids. Per germline, CDR1 MNHEY and CDR2 SVGEGT. V gene TRBV6-2 or TRBV6-3 combines with J gene TRBJ1-2; TRBD1 is a possible D gene (6 bases). This TCR came from a woman between 50 and 59 years old with acute or convalescent COVID-19. Material: peripheral blood. Written as DNA, the CDR3 is TGTGCCAGCAGTCAGATAGGACAGCCGAGGAATGGCTACACCTTC. Protein sequence: CASSQIGQPRNGYTF.